Listed below are T cell receptor beta chains from one sample, sequenced in a study of CD8+ T cells in alopecia areata. TCRdb keeps only in-frame clones here, not all; method: immunoSEQ multiplex PCR. Among about 110,000 clones listed, approximately 59% were seen once. Material for sequencing was CD8+ T cells sorted from blood. All receptors derive from a human donor in good health. The CDR3 runs from the conserved cysteine through the conserved F or W. D genes are given only for firm matches. Part of the rows lack a size; the others show once, few, many or a class for expanded clones.

j_call d_call clone_size v_call cdr3_aa cdr3_nt
TRBJ2-1 . . TRBV19 CASSRGAGYNEQFF TGTGCCAGTAGTAGGGGGGCCGGGTACAATGAGCAGTTCTTC
TRBJ1-2 . . TRBV5-1 CASSPSGGGAYYGYTF TGCGCCAGCAGCCCGTCGGGGGGGGGCGCTTACTATGGCTACACCTTC
TRBJ2-7 . few TRBV30 CAWEGGVGLAYEQYF TGTGCCTGGGAAGGGGGCGTGGGACTAGCCTACGAGCAGTACTTC
TRBJ2-1 TRBD2 . TRBV6-4 CASSVRFGLAGPNEQFF TGTGCCAGCAGTGTTAGATTCGGGCTAGCGGGACCCAATGAGCAGTTCTTC
TRBJ2-5 TRBD2 . TRBV7-9 CASSPISGGAGETQYF TGTGCCAGCAGCCCGATTAGCGGGGGGGCCGGCGAGACCCAGTACTTC
TRBJ1-4 . few TRBV9 CASSVGGSTNEKLFF TGTGCCAGCAGCGTAGGGGGGTCAACTAATGAAAAACTGTTTTTT
TRBJ2-7 . . TRBV28 CASRAAGRSYEQYF TGTGCCAGCCGCGCGGCAGGTCGTTCCTACGAGCAGTACTTC
TRBJ1-6 . . TRBV20-1 CSARPLPLHF TGCAGTGCTAGGCCCCTGCCCCTCCACTTT
TRBJ1-2 . . TRBV5-1 CASSLAASVYGYTF TGCGCCAGCAGCTTGGCGGCCTCGGTCTATGGCTACACCTTC
TRBJ2-1 . few TRBV7-2 CASSRTRGSYNEQFF TGTGCCAGCAGCCGGACTCGGGGCTCCTACAATGAGCAGTTCTTC
TRBJ2-5 . . TRBV5-6 CASSETSGETQYF TGTGCCAGCAGCGAGACTAGTGGAGAGACCCAGTACTTC
TRBJ2-2 . . TRBV30 CSLLRDTGELFF TGTTCGCTCCTAAGGGACACCGGGGAGCTGTTTTTT
TRBJ1-1 TRBD1 . TRBV30 CAWGTGTGHTEAFF TGTGCCTGGGGTACTGGGACAGGACACACTGAAGCTTTCTTT
TRBJ2-4 . few TRBV13 CASSLDRNIQYF TGTGCCAGCAGCTTAGACCGAAACATTCAGTACTTC
TRBJ2-1 TRBD1 . TRBV2 CASPDGQGNNEQFF TGTGCCAGCCCTGATGGACAGGGAAACAATGAGCAGTTCTTC